Below, 23 T cell receptor beta chains from the same sample are listed, as sequenced in a study of blood T cells in healthy people across ages. Combining a sample-barcoded 5' primer with a J-beta primer mix, a second PCR ran for about 7 to 11 cycles. TCRdb re-called the 5' RACE reads through MiXCR, storing one row per CDR3 protein. Among approximately 900,000 distinct CDR3 sequences, 25% to 35% were seen once, and the ten largest hold 10% to 13%. In addition, the sample was reused for a study of T cells of mothers and their children.

Source material: blood. The receptor source for this set is a woman in her thirties or forties in good health.

CDR3: CASRDSFLYEQYF. In nucleotides, the CDR3 is TGTGCCAGCAGAGACAGTTTCCTCTACGAGCAGTACTTC. This chain links TRBV28 with TRBJ2-7; weak D call: TRBD1 (5 bases). V was pared by 6 bases and J by 3 bases, with 12 bases between. Germline CDR1 reads MDHEN; CDR2 reads SYDVKM. The CDR3 runs to 13 residues.

The sample holds many counts of this clonotype. J is TRBJ2-3 and V is TRBV29-1, with 8 bases that match TRBD2. Trimming cost V 7 bases and J 8 bases; bases outside gene matches: 5. Germline CDR1 SQVTM, CDR2 ANQGSEA. This CDR3 region has 11 residues. CDR3 sequence: CSARGGGTQYF. Written as DNA, the CDR3 is TGCAGCGCCCGGGGGGGGGGTACGCAGTATTTT.

This clonotype has ten or more counts. V is TRBV7-9 and J is TRBJ1-2; D is undetermined. Trimming removed 7 bases at V and 1 base at J, with 13 bases between. From germline, CDR1 is SEHNR and CDR2 FQNEAQ (reference sequence). This CDR3 region has 14 residues. CDR3 bases: TGTGCCAGCACCCGAGTGACGGTTAACTATGGCTACACCTTC. Protein product: CASTRVTVNYGYTF.

This clonotype came up a few times. The gene calls are TRBV5-1 and TRBJ2-7; 9 bases fit TRBD2. V dropped 0 bases and J dropped 1; count of bases not matched to a gene: 11. This CDR3 comprises 18 residues. CDR1 and CDR2 from the germline V gene are SGHRS and YFSETQ. DNA of the CDR3: TGCGCCAGCAGCTTGGTTGGCGGGGGGGCAGCCGGATCCTACGAGCAGTACTTC. Protein product: CASSLVGGGAAGSYEQYF.

This clonotype turned up a few times. The CDR3 nucleotides read TGTGCCAGCAGCCCCTACGGGGATACGCAGTATTTT. As protein: CASSPYGDTQYF. The rearrangement links TRBV3-1 to TRBJ2-3; D is undetermined. Trimming shortened V by 4 bases and J by 6 bases, and 8 bases separated the two germline ends. The CDR3 is 12 residues long. Per the germline V gene, CDR1 is LGHDT and CDR2 is YNNKEL (reference sequence).

This clonotype was detected only a few times. The chain links TRBV14 to TRBJ2-1, with D unclear. CDR1 and CDR2 (germline): SGHDN, FVKESK. The CDR3 extends over 15 amino acids. The V and J ends lost 4 bases and 2 bases respectively, with 12 bases between them. The CDR3 protein is CASSPRLVAYNEQFF. CDR3 DNA: TGTGCCAGCAGCCCACGCCTAGTTGCCTACAATGAGCAGTTCTTC.

This clonotype was seen a handful of times. A junction boundary mismatches the germline segment, possibly from a read error. The chain recombines TRBV9 with TRBJ2-1, with 12 nucleotides matching TRBD2. This CDR3 is 18 amino acids long. Germline CDR1 reads SGDLS; CDR2 reads YYNGEE. The CDR3 loop reads CASSVGLAGQSSYNEQFF. CDR3 coding DNA: TGTGCCAGCAGTGTAGGACTAGCGGGGCAAAGCTCCTACAATGAGCAGTTCTTC.

The chain uses TRBV28 and TRBJ1-5, with D tentatively TRBD1 (5 bases). The CDR3 has 16 residues. In germline, CDR1 is MDHEN, CDR2 SYDVKM. V was pared by 2 bases and J by 5 bases, with 16 bases between. CDR3 amino acids: CASSLSYGAGDQPQHF. The DNA for the CDR3 is TGTGCCAGCAGTTTAAGCTACGGGGCGGGGGATCAGCCCCAGCATTTT.

The chain has TRBV28 and TRBJ1-5, with 8 nucleotides matching TRBD1. V shed 8 bases, J shed 0 bases, and the junction held 3 bases outside the gene matches. Germline V gene sequence: CDR1 MDHEN, CDR2 SYDVKM. CDR3 length: 14 amino acids. This CDR3 is CASGGTGSNQPQHF. In DNA form, the CDR3 reads TGTGCCAGCGGCGGGACAGGTAGCAATCAGCCCCAGCATTTT.

This chain uses TRBV18 with TRBJ1-4, with a possible D match to TRBD1 (6 bases). Germline assignment: CDR1 KGHSH and CDR2 LQKENI. The V end was cut by 6 bases, the J end by 7 bases, with 12 bases between. This CDR3 region has 13 residues. The CDR3 reads CASSQGSSEKLFF. In DNA, the CDR3 is TGTGCCAGCTCCCAGGGGTCGAGTGAAAAACTGTTTTTT.

This clonotype was counted a few times. A read error is possible here, since a much larger clone lies one base away. In DNA form, the CDR3 reads TGTGCCAGCAGAACGACTGCAACTAATGAAAAACTGTTTTTT. Translating gives CASRTTATNEKLFF. This chain links TRBV6-6 with TRBJ1-4; no reliable D call. CDR1 and CDR2 from the germline V gene are MNHNY and SVGAGI (reference sequence). Trimming took 6 bases from V and 0 from J, leaving 8 bases between them. This CDR3 contains 14 residues.

The chain combines TRBV12-3 or TRBV12-4 with TRBJ1-2; a possible D gene is TRBD1 (5 bases). There are 15 residues in the CDR3. Trimming removed 4 bases at V and 3 bases at J, with 15 bases between. CDR3: CASSSRGGDYYGYTF. The CDR3, as DNA: TGTGCCAGCAGTTCACGGGGCGGGGATTACTATGGCTACACCTTC.

This clonotype was found many times. The chain is built from TRBV29-1 and TRBJ2-7; no firm D call. The CDR3 contains 11 residues. V dropped 6 bases and J dropped 3 bases, with 9 bases sitting between them. Germline values: CDR1 SQVTM, CDR2 ANQGSEA. The CDR3 sequence is CSVSEIYEQYF. The CDR3 coding sequence is TGCAGCGTGTCCGAAATCTACGAGCAGTACTTC.

The chain links TRBV20-1 to TRBJ1-5, with D maybe TRBD1 (5 bases). This CDR3 has 17 amino acids. Looked up from germline, CDR1 is DFQATT and CDR2 is SNEGSKA (reference sequence). V lost 1 base and J 7 bases, leaving 23 bases between the germline ends. The CDR3 spells CSARGNYRDPAGQPQHF. CDR3 nucleotide sequence: TGCAGTGCTAGAGGTAATTATAGGGATCCTGCAGGGCAGCCCCAGCATTTT.

The sample holds a few counts of this clonotype. The V and J genes are TRBV7-2 and TRBJ2-7, with D unclear. V was clipped by 3 bases and J by 0 bases, with 12 bases between them. Germline CDR1 is SGHTA and CDR2 is FQGNSA. The CDR3 length is 15 residues. CDR3 in amino acids: CASSFGGSSSYEQYF. CDR3 nucleotide sequence: TGTGCCAGCAGCTTTGGTGGCAGTAGCTCCTACGAGCAGTACTTC.

In this sample, this clonotype turned up a few times. J is TRBJ2-3 and V is TRBV6-1; 9 bases map to TRBD2. From germline, CDR1 is MNHNS and CDR2 SASEGT. V lost 5 bases to trimming and J lost 2 bases; unmatched junction nucleotides: 2. The CDR3 covers 14 residues. The CDR3 region is CASSIAGATDTQYF. CDR3 DNA: TGTGCCAGCAGTATAGCGGGGGCCACAGATACGCAGTATTTT.

The rearrangement links TRBV7-9 to TRBJ1-2; 7 bases agree with TRBD1. Germline CDR1 SEHNR, CDR2 FQNEAQ (reference sequence). The CDR3 is made up of 11 amino acids. The V segment lost 5 bases and the J segment 10 bases; nucleotides outside the gene matches: 4. The CDR3: CASSRQGDYTF. The DNA for the CDR3 is TGTGCCAGCAGCCGACAGGGAGACTACACCTTC.

Turning to this clonotype: The junction differs from germline at one of its ends, possibly a read error. The genes are TRBV7-2 and TRBJ1-2; unclear D gene. Germline V gene sequence: CDR1 SGHTA, CDR2 FQGNSA. The CDR3 is made up of 11 amino acids. The CDR3 region has the DNA TGTGCCAACAGCTTAATCTATGGCTACACCTTC. It encodes CANSLIYGYTF.

The rearrangement joins TRBV2 to TRBJ2-1; D ambiguous. The CDR3 loop spans 11 amino acids. Germline CDR1 is SNHLY and CDR2 is FYNNEI. Trimming stripped 6 bases from V and 4 bases from J, with 4 bases between. In nucleotides, the CDR3 is TGTGCCAGCAGGGTATACAATGAGCAGTTCTTC. Its translation is CASRVYNEQFF.

Regarding this clonotype: An end of the junction differs from the germline gene, which may be a read error. The chain uses TRBV5-6 and TRBJ1-4; tentatively, D is TRBD1 (5 bases). Per germline, CDR1 SGHDT and CDR2 YYEEEE. The CDR3 totals 16 residues. The CDR3 spells CASSPHSRAFNEKRFF. For the CDR3, the DNA is TGTGCCAGCAGCCCCCACTCCAGGGCGTTTAATGAAAAACGGTTTTTT.

V gene TRBV9 combines with J gene TRBJ2-5; TRBD2 matches at 9 bases. Looked up from germline, CDR1 is SGDLS and CDR2 is YYNGEE. This CDR3 contains 15 residues. V lost 2 bases and J lost 2; bases outside the gene matches: 4. The CDR3 loop reads CASSVKRGAQETQYF. In nucleotides, the CDR3 is TGTGCCAGCAGCGTGAAGCGGGGGGCTCAAGAGACCCAGTACTTC.

This clonotype was counted a few times. The chain carries TRBV7-2 and TRBJ1-4; the match to TRBD1 covers 7 bases. J lost 3 bases, V lost 3 bases, and 4 bases had no gene match. The CDR3 covers 15 residues. Germline CDR1 reads SGHTA; CDR2 reads FQGNSA. CDR3 nucleotide sequence: TGTGCCAGCAGCTTCCGACAGGGCGCTAATGAAAAACTGTTTTTT. Translation gives CASSFRQGANEKLFF.

The chain carries TRBV6-2 or TRBV6-3 and TRBJ2-3; D is unresolved. This CDR3 is built from 14 residues. The V gene's germline CDR1 is MNHEY and CDR2 SVGEGT. Trimming removed 2 bases at V and 3 bases at J, with 9 bases between. CDR3 nucleotides: TGTGCCAGCAGTTACACGGATTATACAGATACGCAGTATTTT. It translates to CASSYTDYTDTQYF.